These T cell receptor beta chains were read from a single sample in a study of OX40 agonist ivuxolimab in advanced cancers. Sequencing was performed with immunoSEQ multiplex PCR; in TCRdb, only in-frame clones are kept and a portion is missing. This sample has about 59,000 clones, with 80% to 90% found just once. Source: CD4+ or CD8+ T cells sorted from blood, taken in a trial of the OX40 agonist ivuxolimab. Receptor source: an adult with an advanced solid tumor such as melanoma, head and neck, liver or kidney cancer. Each CDR3 is given with its conserved first and last residue. The D gene is left open where the match is weak. The size of a clone is reported for some rows only, either as once, few or many, or as a class for expanded clones.

>TRBV7-2|TRBJ1-1|.|.
CASSLGGGTEAFF
TGTGCCAGCAGCTTAGGTGGGGGGACTGAAGCTTTCTTT
>TRBV6-1|TRBJ1-6|.|.
CASDLSYNSPLHF
TGTGCCAGCGACCTTTCCTATAATTCACCCCTCCACTTT
>TRBV6-1|TRBJ2-3|TRBD1|.
CASSERGTGGGDTQYF
TGTGCCAGCAGTGAACGAGGGACAGGGGGGGGAGATACGCAGTATTTT
>TRBV18|TRBJ1-5|.|few
CASSRQINQPQHF
TGTGCCAGCTCACGACAGATCAATCAGCCCCAGCATTTT
>TRBV6-9|TRBJ1-5|.|.
CASSYSPTDQPQHF
TGTGCCAGCAGTTATTCACCGACGGATCAGCCCCAGCATTTT
>TRBV6-1|TRBJ1-6|.|.
CASSGTDWSSYNSPLHF
TGTGCCAGCAGTGGGACTGACTGGAGCTCCTATAATTCACCCCTCCACTTT
>TRBV5-8|TRBJ1-5|.|medium-sized
CASSEDSDDLPQHF
TGTGCCAGCAGCGAGGACAGTGATGATCTACCCCAGCATTTT
>TRBV6-5|TRBJ2-2|TRBD2|.
CASSYASGRANGELFF
TGTGCCAGCAGTTACGCTAGCGGGAGGGCGAACGGGGAGCTGTTTTTT
>TRBV19|TRBJ2-7|.|.
CASSTTGPGSYEQYF
TGTGCCAGTAGTACCACAGGACCCGGCTCCTACGAGCAGTACTTC
>TRBV7-6|TRBJ2-3|.|.
CASSLVGGRSTDTQYF
TGTGCCAGCAGCTTAGTGGGTGGGCGGAGCACAGATACGCAGTATTTT
>TRBV4-1|TRBJ1-3|.|few
CASSHRRIGSGNTIYF
TGCGCCAGCAGCCACCGACGGATAGGTTCTGGAAACACCATATATTTT
>TRBV30|TRBJ2-1|TRBD1|.
CAWSLGQYNEQFF
TGTGCCTGGAGCCTGGGACAGTACAATGAGCAGTTCTTC
>TRBV7-7|TRBJ2-2|.|.
CASSLGSGDTGELFF
TGTGCTAGCAGCTTAGGCAGTGGTGACACCGGGGAGCTGTTTTTT
>TRBV7-8|TRBJ2-1|TRBD2|.
CASSPRASGGEQFF
TGTGCCAGCAGCCCCCGGGCTAGCGGGGGTGAGCAGTTCTTC
>TRBV2|TRBJ2-4|.|once
CASSEGGAGNIQYF
TGTGCCAGCAGTGAGGGGGGGGCTGGAAACATTCAGTACTTC
>TRBV19|TRBJ1-1|.|.
CASTFGLRTEAFF
TGTGCCAGTACCTTTGGGCTTCGGACTGAAGCTTTCTTT
>TRBV19|TRBJ1-5|TRBD1|.
CASSPRGQGVNQPQHF
TGTGCCAGTAGTCCCCGGGGACAGGGGGTCAATCAGCCCCAGCATTTT
>TRBV29-1|TRBJ2-1|.|few
CSVEPSSGGGYNEQFF
TGCAGCGTTGAACCCTCTAGCGGAGGGGGGTACAATGAGCAGTTCTTC
>TRBV2|TRBJ2-7|TRBD1|.
CASRRDRGTYEQYF
TGTGCCAGCAGGCGAGACAGGGGTACCTACGAGCAGTACTTC
>TRBV28|TRBJ1-5|.|.
CASSSSGYGPQHF
TGTGCCAGCAGTTCCTCAGGGTACGGGCCCCAGCATTTT
>TRBV29-1|TRBJ2-7|TRBD2|.
CSVEVSGSYEQYF
TGCAGCGTTGAGGTTAGCGGGAGTTACGAGCAGTACTTC
>TRBV29-1|TRBJ1-2|.|once
CSGGGRGSYGYTF
TGCAGCGGCGGGGGGAGGGGGAGCTATGGCTACACCTTC
>TRBV7-9|TRBJ2-1|TRBD2|.
CASSLGIRGSNDEQFF
TGTGCCAGCAGCCTAGGCATTCGCGGGAGTAACGATGAGCAGTTCTTC
>TRBV15|TRBJ2-5|.|.
CATSRGRGPQETQYF
TGTGCCACCAGCAGAGGCCGGGGGCCACAAGAGACCCAGTACTTC
>TRBV30|TRBJ2-5|.|.
CAWSTFPVRTQYF
TGTGCCTGGAGTACATTCCCCGTTAGGACCCAGTACTTC
>TRBV6-1|TRBJ2-7|.|.
CASSEPGDTYEQYF
TGTGCCAGCAGTGAACCCGGTGACACCTACGAGCAGTACTTC
>TRBV18|TRBJ1-5|.|.
CASSRGGNQPQHF
TGTGCCAGCTCACGGGGGGGCAATCAGCCCCAGCATTTT
>TRBV10-3|TRBJ1-1|.|.
CAISESIGGWTEAFF
TGTGCCATCAGTGAGTCGATTGGGGGTTGGACTGAAGCTTTCTTT
>TRBV7-2|TRBJ1-1|.|.
CASSLVVVGTEAFF
TGTGCCAGCAGCTTAGTGGTGGTTGGGACTGAAGCTTTCTTT
>TRBV7-2|TRBJ2-3|.|.
CASSPVGRTTDTQYF
TGTGCCAGCAGCCCTGTGGGGCGGACTACAGATACGCAGTATTTT
>TRBV28|TRBJ1-3|.|.
CASSSLVMRGNTIYF
TGTGCCAGCTCCTCTCTTGTCATGAGAGGAAACACCATATATTTT
>TRBV6-6|TRBJ2-1|TRBD1|few
CASSDTGTDNNEQFF
TGTGCCAGCAGTGATACCGGGACAGACAACAATGAGCAGTTCTTC
>TRBV7-2|TRBJ1-5|.|.
CASSLDSAQPQHF
TGTGCCAGCAGCTTAGACAGTGCTCAGCCCCAGCATTTT
>TRBV7-2|TRBJ2-7|TRBD1|.
CASSPTGGAYEQYF
TGTGCCAGCAGCCCTACAGGGGGCGCCTACGAGCAGTACTTC
>TRBV7-2|TRBJ1-5|TRBD1|.
CASSRTGTVSNQPQHF
TGTGCCAGCAGCCGGACCGGGACAGTTAGCAATCAGCCCCAGCATTTT
>TRBV19|TRBJ2-5|.|.
CASSIFSTETQYF
TGTGCCAGTAGTATTTTTAGCACAGAGACCCAGTACTTC
>TRBV5-4|TRBJ2-7|TRBD2|.
CASSRIASAGAYEQYF
TGTGCCAGCAGCCGTATCGCCTCGGCGGGGGCCTACGAGCAGTACTTC
>TRBV11-2|TRBJ2-1|.|.
CASSLGSPINEQFF
TGTGCCAGCAGCTTAGGTTCCCCCATCAATGAGCAGTTCTTC
>TRBV28|TRBJ2-6|.|.
CASSGANVLTF
TGTGCCAGTTCTGGGGCCAACGTCCTGACTTTC
>TRBV7-9|TRBJ2-2|TRBD2|once
CASSRSSGRGNTGELFF
TGTGCCAGCAGCCGCTCTAGCGGGAGGGGGAACACCGGGGAGCTGTTTTTT
>TRBV19|TRBJ2-1|TRBD2|.
CASTGWASGYDNEQFF
TGTGCCAGTACCGGATGGGCTAGCGGGTACGACAATGAGCAGTTCTTC
>TRBV28|TRBJ1-2|.|few
CASIGGTDGYTF
TGTGCCAGCATTGGGGGAACGGATGGCTACACCTTC
>TRBV28|TRBJ1-1|.|.
CASSLQQGGTEAFF
TGTGCCAGCAGTCTCCAGCAGGGAGGGACTGAAGCTTTCTTT
>TRBV29-1|TRBJ2-3|.|.
CSVVKGSSTDTQYF
TGCAGCGTTGTTAAGGGGTCTAGCACAGATACGCAGTATTTT
>TRBV5-4|TRBJ1-2|.|once
CASSWTGRPQNYGYTF
TGTGCCAGCAGCTGGACCGGCAGGCCCCAGAACTATGGCTACACCTTC
>TRBV5-8|TRBJ2-7|.|.
CASSVPGPEIFYEQYF
TGTGCCAGCAGCGTACCGGGACCAGAGATCTTCTACGAGCAGTACTTC
>TRBV5-1|TRBJ2-5|.|.
CASSLGPEQETQYF
TGCGCCAGCAGCTTGGGGCCGGAACAAGAGACCCAGTACTTC
>TRBV7-9|TRBJ2-7|.|.
CASSRPGVGEQYF
TGTGCCAGCAGCCGACCCGGGGTGGGGGAGCAGTACTTC
>TRBV28|TRBJ1-2|.|.
CASTGRTSPYGYTF
TGTGCCAGCACAGGGAGGACATCCCCCTATGGCTACACCTTC
>TRBV7-2|TRBJ2-1|TRBD2|.
CASSFFGLAVNEQFF
TGTGCCAGCAGCTTTTTTGGACTAGCGGTAAATGAGCAGTTCTTC
>TRBV2|TRBJ1-2|.|.
CASNRDRGGYTF
TGTGCCAGTAACAGGGATCGCGGTGGCTACACCTTC